The 28 T cell receptor beta chains in this list originate from one sample, sequenced in a study of T cells in Graves' hyperthyroidism and ophthalmopathy. RNA transcripts provided the source from which TCR beta CDR3 regions were amplified. The HTBI primer set drove a first-round RT-PCR of the TCR CDR3. A single record per CDR3 protein comes from TCRdb applying MiXCR to the multiplex PCR reads. The sample shows fewer than 850,000 distinct CDR3 sequences, 15% to 20% of them seen only once. Sequencing input: blood. Receptors originate from a man in his forties or fifties with Graves' hyperthyroidism.

The chain carries TRBV11-1 and TRBJ1-2; D might be TRBD1 (5 bases). Germline V gene lookup returns CDR1 SGHAT and CDR2 FQDESV (reference sequence). CDR3 length equals 16 residues. Trimming left V 4 bases short and J 8 bases short, with 23 bases between. The CDR3 DNA follows: TGTGCCAGCAGCTCCTTCGGGACGGACCGCAGAGGGGGCTACACCTTC. Translated, it gives CASSSFGTDRRGGYTF.

This clonotype has just a few counts. The chain is built from TRBV13 and TRBJ2-1, with TRBD2 matching over 8 bases. CDR3 length: 18 amino acids. Per germline, CDR1 PRHDT and CDR2 FYEKMQ (reference sequence). Losses at the gene ends were 0 bases for V and 0 bases for J; bases not matched to a gene: 7. CDR3 residues: CASSLGRGGLSSYNEQFF. In nucleotides, the CDR3 is TGTGCCAGCAGCTTAGGGCGCGGGGGGCTCAGCTCCTACAATGAGCAGTTCTTC.

Ten or more counts support this clonotype. This chain uses TRBV27 with TRBJ2-7, with TRBD2 as a possible D gene (5 bases). The CDR3 consists of 13 residues. Germline V gives CDR1 MNHEY, CDR2 SMNVEV (reference sequence). V lost 6 bases to trimming and J lost 0 bases, with 9 bases between them. CDR3 sequence: CASSLRGSYEQYF. DNA for the CDR3: TGTGCCAGCAGCTTACGGGGCTCCTACGAGCAGTACTTC.

This sequence joins TRBV2 and TRBJ1-6; TRBD1 aligns across 9 bases. From germline, CDR1 is SNHLY and CDR2 FYNNEI. The length of the CDR3 is 15 residues. J lost 6 bases, V lost 3 bases, and 3 bases had no gene match. The CDR3 here is CASSERTGANSPLHF. As DNA, the CDR3 is TGTGCCAGCAGTGAGCGGACAGGGGCTAATTCACCCCTCCACTTT.

This clonotype was counted many times. The chain recombines TRBV7-9 with TRBJ2-7; unclear D gene. The CDR3 consists of 14 residues. Germline CDR1 is SEHNR and CDR2 is FQNEAQ (reference sequence). V shed 5 bases and J shed 3 bases, with 14 bases lying between them. The CDR3 sequence: CASSPGGSNYEQYF. In DNA form, the CDR3 reads TGTGCCAGCAGCCCAGGCGGTAGTAACTACGAGCAGTACTTC.

At least ten counts were recorded for this clonotype. The chain has TRBV11-2 and TRBJ1-1, with 12 bases identical to TRBD1. V shed 4 bases, J shed 0 bases, and the junction held 12 bases outside the gene matches. Per germline, CDR1 SGHAT and CDR2 FQNNGV. There are 19 residues in the CDR3. The chain's CDR3 is CASSSRDRGRSRLNTEAFF. The CDR3 nucleotides read TGTGCCAGCAGCTCTCGGGACAGGGGGCGTAGCCGATTGAACACTGAAGCTTTCTTT.

This clonotype has a count of ten or more. The chain recombines TRBV2 with TRBJ1-1; D might be TRBD1 (5 bases). Trimming pared 1 base from V and 4 bases from J, leaving 7 bases between. Looked up from germline, CDR1 is SNHLY and CDR2 is FYNNEI. The CDR3 is made up of 13 amino acids. CDR3 amino acids: CASSEDRSTEAFF. The CDR3 nucleotides read TGTGCCAGCAGTGAAGACAGGAGCACTGAAGCTTTCTTT.

The genes are TRBV6-2 or TRBV6-3 and TRBJ2-3; no clear D. Trimming removed 0 bases at V and 5 bases at J, with 12 bases between. The CDR3 contains 15 residues. Germline assignment: CDR1 MNHEY and CDR2 SVGEGT. The CDR3 coding sequence is TGTGCCAGCAGTTACTCGGGCCGCAATGTAGATACGCAGTATTTT. This encodes CASSYSGRNVDTQYF.

This clonotype was recorded a few times. This chain connects TRBV5-4 to TRBJ2-1, with TRBD2 matching over 7 bases. There are 11 residues in the CDR3. After removal of 5 bases from V and 14 bases from J, the junction contained 7 bases not matched to a gene. Per germline, CDR1 SGHNT and CDR2 YYREEE (reference sequence). CDR3 bases: TGTGCCAGCAGGGGCGGACTAGATGAGTTCTTC. It codes for CASRGGLDEFF. The full variable domain, its missing parts supplied by reference TRBV5-4 and TRBJ2-1, is ETGVTQSPTHLIKTRGQQVTLRCSSQSGHNTVSWYQQALGQGPQFIFQYYREEENGRGNFPPRFSGLQFPNYSSELNVNALELDDSALYLCASRGGLDEFFGPGTRLTVL.

The table lists this clonotype with many counts. The chain links TRBV2 to TRBJ2-7; TRBD1 matches 7 bases. After removal of 5 bases from V and 3 bases from J, the junction contained 4 bases not matched to a gene. There are 13 residues in the CDR3. Germline V gene data show CDR1 as SNHLY and CDR2 as FYNNEI. The CDR3 nucleotides are TGTGCCAGCAGTCGGGACAGTAACTACGAGCAGTACTTC. Translating it yields CASSRDSNYEQYF.

This clonotype was found a few times. The chain employs TRBV7-6 and TRBJ1-3, with D possibly being TRBD1 (6 bases). The germline V and J ends were trimmed by 5 bases and 4 bases, with 18 bases remaining between them. This CDR3 is 16 amino acids long. The germline V gene encodes CDR1 SGHVS and CDR2 FNYEAQ. CDR3 region: CASSATAAGVGNTIYF. Written as DNA, the CDR3 is TGTGCCAGCAGCGCTACCGCGGCAGGGGTAGGAAACACCATATATTTT.

This clonotype was seen a handful of times. V and J are TRBV27 and TRBJ1-4, with D perhaps matching TRBD1 (5 bases). This CDR3 region has 17 residues. Trimming left V 5 bases short and J 2 bases short, with 18 bases between. Germline CDR1 and CDR2: MNHEY and SMNVEV (reference sequence). The CDR3 nucleotides read TGTGCCAGCAGTCTCGATCTCGACAGCGCGACTAATGAAAAACTGTTTTTT. Translation: CASSLDLDSATNEKLFF.

This clonotype was detected ten times or more. V usage is TRBV11-2 and J usage is TRBJ1-1, with TRBD1 identical over 9 bases. Unmatched junction bases numbered 4, after V lost 3 bases and J lost 5 bases. The CDR3 has 14 amino acids. Germline V gives CDR1 SGHAT, CDR2 FQNNGV. The CDR3 DNA reads TGTGCCAGCAGCTTGACCGACAGGGGGACTGAAGCTTTCTTT. It translates to CASSLTDRGTEAFF.

This clonotype was picked up one time. The chain uses TRBV30 and TRBJ2-3; 7 bases are shared with TRBD1. The CDR3 length is 14 residues. Germline CDR1 and CDR2: GTSNPN and SVGIG (reference sequence). V dropped 3 bases and J dropped 4; count of bases not matched to a gene: 7. The CDR3 DNA reads as TGTGCCTGGAGCCCAGCGACAGGGTCAGATACGCAGTATTTT. Its protein product is CAWSPATGSDTQYF. The full variable domain, rest sourced from reference TRBV30 and TRBJ2-3, is SQTIHQWPATLVQPVGSPLSLECTVEGTSNPNLYWYRQAAGRGLQLLFYSVGIGQISSEVPQNLSASRPQDRQFILSSKKLLLSDSGFYLCAWSPATGSDTQYFGPGTRLTVL.

J is TRBJ1-2 and V is TRBV28; 7 bases match TRBD1. This CDR3 has 16 amino acids. Germline V gene lookup returns CDR1 MDHEN and CDR2 SYDVKM. Trimming took 5 bases from V and 5 from J; bases not matched to a gene: 14. CDR3 region: CASSRQGQSLYYGYTF. CDR3 bases: TGTGCCAGCAGTAGACAGGGCCAAAGTCTTTATTATGGCTACACCTTC.

This clonotype was detected ten times or more. The chain couples TRBV5-1 to TRBJ2-2, with D maybe TRBD1 (6 bases). Trimming shortened V by 4 bases and J by 4 bases, and 17 bases separated the two germline ends. CDR1 and CDR2 from the germline V gene are SGHRS and YFSETQ. The CDR3 has 16 residues. CDR3 sequence: CASSPQGTGFTGELFF. The CDR3, as DNA: TGCGCCAGCAGCCCGCAGGGAACAGGGTTCACCGGGGAGCTGTTTTTT.

In its sample, this clonotype was seen many times. The chain joins TRBV10-2 to TRBJ2-3, with TRBD2 identical over 10 bases. Looked up from germline, CDR1 is WSHSY and CDR2 is SAAADI. The CDR3 loop spans 16 amino acids. V was clipped by 7 bases and J by 2 bases; unmatched bases: 9. Here the CDR3 DNA reads TGCGCCAGCATCGAGCTAGCGGGAGCGAACACAGATACGCAGTATTTT. It specifies CASIELAGANTDTQYF.

The chain has TRBV6-1 and TRBJ2-1; 10 nucleotides match TRBD2. CDR1 is MNHNS and CDR2 is SASEGT in the germline V gene. The CDR3 is made up of 13 amino acids. V was pared by 10 bases and J by 2 bases, with 2 bases of the junction left unmatched. CDR3 region: CAIGLAAYNEQFF. CDR3 nucleotides: TGTGCCATTGGACTAGCGGCCTACAATGAGCAGTTCTTC.

The table lists this clonotype with many counts. The rearrangement uses TRBV27 and TRBJ2-3; perhaps TRBD1 as D (6 bases). The germline gives CDR1 MNHEY, CDR2 SMNVEV (reference sequence). The germline V and J ends were trimmed by 4 bases and 3 bases, with 11 bases remaining between them. The CDR3 sequence is 14 residues long. The CDR3 sequence: CASSSFGTTDTQYF. In nucleotides, the CDR3 is TGTGCCAGCAGTTCCTTCGGGACAACAGATACGCAGTATTTT.

In this sample, this clonotype turned up once. The CDR3 loop is CASRRAGAFSNQPQHF. The DNA for the CDR3 is TGTGCCAGCAGACGGGCAGGGGCCTTTAGCAATCAGCCCCAGCATTTT. The gene calls are TRBV6-2 or TRBV6-3 and TRBJ1-5, with D tentatively TRBD1 (6 bases). Per germline, CDR1 MNHEY and CDR2 SVGEGT. V was clipped by 6 bases and J by 0 bases, with 15 bases between them. This CDR3 region has 16 residues.

This clonotype appeared many times. The rearrangement uses TRBV7-8 and TRBJ2-3; unclear D gene. The V end lost 0 bases, the J end lost 2 bases, and 12 bases lay between the germline ends. The CDR3 has 16 residues. Germline assignment: CDR1 SGHVS and CDR2 FQNEAQ. The CDR3 DNA reads TGTGCCAGCAGCTTAGCCTCTGGGCGGACCACAGATACGCAGTATTTT. It codes for CASSLASGRTTDTQYF.

This clonotype was counted ten times or more. This chain connects TRBV5-6 to TRBJ2-1; TRBD2 is a possible D gene (5 bases). Per the germline V gene, CDR1 is SGHDT and CDR2 is YYEEEE. V was clipped by 0 bases and J by 7 bases, with 14 bases between them. This CDR3 region has 15 residues. The DNA for the CDR3 is TGTGCCAGCAGCTTGGGGCCATCCCGGGGAAATGAGCAGTTCTTC. It specifies CASSLGPSRGNEQFF.

In this sample, this clonotype turned up a few times. The chain joins TRBV9 to TRBJ1-1; D perhaps matches TRBD1 (5 bases). Germline V lookup: CDR1 SGDLS, CDR2 YYNGEE. V gave up 0 bases and J gave up 1 base, with 10 bases separating them. The CDR3 loop spans 15 amino acids. The CDR3 nucleotides read TGTGCCAGCAGCGTAGCAGGCAGGGAGAACACTGAAGCTTTCTTT. Its protein is CASSVAGRENTEAFF.

This chain uses TRBV19 with TRBJ2-2, with 10 bases that match TRBD2. J lost 4 bases, V lost 7 bases, and 18 bases had no gene match. The CDR3 covers 19 residues. CDR1 is LNHDA and CDR2 is SQIVND in the germline V gene (reference sequence). The CDR3 coding sequence is TGTGCCAGTACGACGTTGGTAGCGGGAGGTTTATCGGGCACCGGGGAGCTGTTTTTT. Its protein product is CASTTLVAGGLSGTGELFF.

CDR3 protein: CASRPASGEATEAFF. CDR3 DNA sequence: TGTGCCAGTAGGCCTGCCAGTGGAGAAGCCACTGAAGCTTTCTTT. The V and J genes are TRBV19 and TRBJ1-1; unclear D gene. Trimming removed 6 bases from V and 4 bases from J, with 18 bases in between. This CDR3 comprises 15 residues. CDR1 is LNHDA, CDR2 SQIVND, per germline (reference sequence).

The chain has TRBV7-2 and TRBJ2-7; 7 bases match TRBD1. Germline values: CDR1 SGHTA, CDR2 FQGNSA. V lost 3 bases and J lost 5; bases outside the gene matches: 10. The CDR3 is 15 residues long. The CDR3 is CASSFPWDRTHEQYF. The CDR3 DNA sequence: TGTGCCAGCAGCTTTCCCTGGGACAGAACCCACGAGCAGTACTTC. The variable domain in full, completed from reference TRBV7-2 and TRBJ2-7, reads GAGVSQSPSNKVTEKGKDVELRCDPISGHTALYWYRQSLGQGLEFLIYFQGNSAPDKSGLPSDRFSAERTGGSVSTLTIQRTQQEDSAVYLCASSFPWDRTHEQYFGPGTRLTVT.

The table lists this clonotype with a few counts. The gene calls are TRBV30 and TRBJ1-5, with D possibly matching TRBD1 (5 bases). The CDR3 consists of 14 residues. Per germline, CDR1 GTSNPN and CDR2 SVGIG (reference sequence). V lost 5 bases and J 3 bases, leaving 14 bases between the germline ends. The DNA of the CDR3 is TGTGCCTGGGGGGACCCGGTCCTCAATCAGCCCCAGCATTTT. Protein product: CAWGDPVLNQPQHF.

This clonotype has just one count. The chain is built from TRBV28 and TRBJ1-1, with D uncertain. V shed 6 bases and J shed 0 bases, with 17 bases lying between them. CDR3 length: 16 residues. The germline gives CDR1 MDHEN, CDR2 SYDVKM. CDR3 amino acids: CASRSYAVRMNTEAFF. CDR3 in DNA: TGTGCCAGCAGGTCGTATGCCGTCAGAATGAACACTGAAGCTTTCTTT.